Listed below are T cell receptor beta chains from one sample, sequenced in a study of blood T cell repertoires in COVID-19. Using immunoSEQ multiplex PCR, the repertoire was profiled, and TCRdb retains in-frame clones only, with some absent. The sample includes approximately 94,000 clones, about 77% of them seen just once. The sample consisted of peripheral blood. Every receptor here comes from a woman between 70 and 85 years old with acute or convalescent COVID-19. The CDR3 runs from the conserved cysteine through the conserved F or W. Each record gives: D gene, clone size, V gene, J gene, CDR3 DNA, CDR3 protein. A D gene is named only where the DNA matches it firmly. The listing skips clone size in some rows; elsewhere it reads once, few, many or a size class.

d_call: TRBD1
clone_size: .
v_call: TRBV18
j_call: TRBJ2-1
cdr3_nt: TGTGCCAGCTCACCTGTCAGACAGGGCTCCTACAATGAGCAGTTCTTC
cdr3_aa: CASSPVRQGSYNEQFF

d_call: TRBD2
clone_size: .
v_call: TRBV10-3
j_call: TRBJ2-1
cdr3_nt: TGTGCCATCAGTGAGGCTGGGGGACTAACAAGCTCCTACAATGAGCAGTTCTTC
cdr3_aa: CAISEAGGLTSSYNEQFF

d_call: .
clone_size: .
v_call: TRBV2
j_call: TRBJ1-2
cdr3_nt: TGTGCCAGCAGTCCAGGTGCTGGCTACACCTTC
cdr3_aa: CASSPGAGYTF

d_call: TRBD2
clone_size: .
v_call: TRBV9
j_call: TRBJ2-5
cdr3_nt: TGTGCCAGCAGCGTAGAGGCTAGCGGGGGAGAGACCCAGTACTTC
cdr3_aa: CASSVEASGGETQYF

d_call: TRBD1
clone_size: .
v_call: TRBV5-1
j_call: TRBJ1-3
cdr3_nt: TGCGCCAGCAGCTTGGGAGTGGACAGGGCTGGAAACACCATATATTTT
cdr3_aa: CASSLGVDRAGNTIYF

d_call: TRBD1
clone_size: .
v_call: TRBV19
j_call: TRBJ1-1
cdr3_nt: TGTGCCAGTAGTAGGGACAGGGATTTAACTGAAGCTTTCTTT
cdr3_aa: CASSRDRDLTEAFF

d_call: .
clone_size: .
v_call: TRBV29-1
j_call: TRBJ2-3
cdr3_nt: TGCAGCGTTGAACCACAGGTCACAGATACGCAGTATTTT
cdr3_aa: CSVEPQVTDTQYF

d_call: .
clone_size: .
v_call: TRBV6-5
j_call: TRBJ2-5
cdr3_nt: TGTGCCAGCAGTTACTCGCAAACAGTCCGGGGGACCCAGTACTTC
cdr3_aa: CASSYSQTVRGTQYF

d_call: .
clone_size: few
v_call: TRBV5-5
j_call: TRBJ1-4
cdr3_nt: TGTGCCAGCAGCCCCATGATATCGCCTCGGGGTGAAAAACTGTTTTTT
cdr3_aa: CASSPMISPRGEKLFF

d_call: .
clone_size: .
v_call: TRBV18
j_call: TRBJ2-7
cdr3_nt: TGTGCCAGCTCACCACGGGGCAGGGAACTGTACGAGCAGTACTTC
cdr3_aa: CASSPRGRELYEQYF

d_call: TRBD1
clone_size: .
v_call: TRBV2
j_call: TRBJ2-5
cdr3_nt: TGTGCCAGCACCCCCGGGACAGGGGCTCAAGAGACCCAGTACTTC
cdr3_aa: CASTPGTGAQETQYF

d_call: .
clone_size: .
v_call: TRBV20-1
j_call: TRBJ2-3
cdr3_nt: TGCAGTGGGAGTCGTCATACGCAGTATTTT
cdr3_aa: CSGSRHTQYF

d_call: TRBD1
clone_size: .
v_call: TRBV6-1
j_call: TRBJ1-1
cdr3_nt: TGTGCCAGCAGTGAAGCCCCAGGGGGCACTGAAGCTTTCTTT
cdr3_aa: CASSEAPGGTEAFF

d_call: .
clone_size: .
v_call: TRBV19
j_call: TRBJ1-4
cdr3_nt: TGTGCCAGTAGGAGACAGGTTAATGAAAAACTGTTTTTT
cdr3_aa: CASRRQVNEKLFF

d_call: TRBD1
clone_size: few
v_call: TRBV6-2/TRBV6-3
j_call: TRBJ2-6
cdr3_nt: TGTGCCAGCAGTTACTCATTTCAGGGGGCGACTCGGGCCAACGTCCTGACTTTC
cdr3_aa: CASSYSFQGATRANVLTF

d_call: TRBD2
clone_size: .
v_call: TRBV29-1
j_call: TRBJ2-1
cdr3_nt: TGCAGCGTCAACCGGGGGGGCCGTGGCAATGAGCAGTTCTTC
cdr3_aa: CSVNRGGRGNEQFF

d_call: .
clone_size: .
v_call: TRBV10-3
j_call: TRBJ1-2
cdr3_nt: TGTGCCATCAGTAATACAGGGACAACAGTCTATGGCTACACCTTC
cdr3_aa: CAISNTGTTVYGYTF

d_call: TRBD1
clone_size: .
v_call: TRBV29-1
j_call: TRBJ1-2
cdr3_nt: TGCAGCGTTGGCTCAAGGGACAGGGGTGGCTACACCTTC
cdr3_aa: CSVGSRDRGGYTF

d_call: .
clone_size: .
v_call: TRBV6-5
j_call: TRBJ2-4
cdr3_nt: TGTGCCAGCAGTTACGGTAGCGGAGGGTCCAAAAACATTCAGTACTTC
cdr3_aa: CASSYGSGGSKNIQYF

d_call: .
clone_size: .
v_call: TRBV6-6
j_call: TRBJ1-2
cdr3_nt: TGTGCCAGCAGTATAGGGGGTTCCAACTATGGCTACACCTTC
cdr3_aa: CASSIGGSNYGYTF

d_call: TRBD1
clone_size: .
v_call: TRBV19
j_call: TRBJ2-4
cdr3_nt: TGTGCCAGTAGTAACCCCGGGACAGGGAAAAACATTCAGTACTTC
cdr3_aa: CASSNPGTGKNIQYF

d_call: TRBD1
clone_size: .
v_call: TRBV5-1
j_call: TRBJ2-1
cdr3_nt: TGCGCCAGCACCTGGACAGGGGTTGACAATGAGCAGTTCTTC
cdr3_aa: CASTWTGVDNEQFF

d_call: .
clone_size: .
v_call: TRBV18
j_call: TRBJ1-4
cdr3_nt: TGTGCCAGCTCACTCGCGAGGAGAGCAACTAATGAAAAACTGTTTTTT
cdr3_aa: CASSLARRATNEKLFF

d_call: TRBD2
clone_size: .
v_call: TRBV4-1
j_call: TRBJ2-3
cdr3_nt: TGCGCCAGCAGCCCCGGGACTAGCGAGACCACAGATACGCAGTATTTT
cdr3_aa: CASSPGTSETTDTQYF

d_call: .
clone_size: .
v_call: TRBV28
j_call: TRBJ2-5
cdr3_nt: TGTGCCAGCAGTTACGGGGGGCGAGAGACCCAGTACTTC
cdr3_aa: CASSYGGRETQYF

d_call: .
clone_size: .
v_call: TRBV6-5
j_call: TRBJ2-6
cdr3_nt: TGTGCCACCCGACAACAGGGATCAGGGGCCAACGTCCTGACTTTC
cdr3_aa: CATRQQGSGANVLTF

d_call: TRBD1
clone_size: .
v_call: TRBV28
j_call: TRBJ1-4
cdr3_nt: TGTGCCAGCAGTCTGACAGGGCAGGCAACTAATGAAAAACTGTTTTTT
cdr3_aa: CASSLTGQATNEKLFF

d_call: .
clone_size: .
v_call: TRBV2
j_call: TRBJ1-4
cdr3_nt: TGTGCCAGCAGTGAAGACACCCTTGCAACTAATGAAAAACTGTTTTTT
cdr3_aa: CASSEDTLATNEKLFF

d_call: TRBD1
clone_size: once
v_call: TRBV30
j_call: TRBJ2-1
cdr3_nt: TGTGCCTGGACCCGGGACAGGGGGCACAATGAGCAGTTCTTC
cdr3_aa: CAWTRDRGHNEQFF

d_call: TRBD1
clone_size: .
v_call: TRBV19
j_call: TRBJ1-5
cdr3_nt: TGTGCCAGTATATTTCGACAGGGGGAGGCTCAGCCCCAGCATTTT
cdr3_aa: CASIFRQGEAQPQHF

d_call: .
clone_size: .
v_call: TRBV14
j_call: TRBJ2-3
cdr3_nt: TGTGCCAGCAGCTTATCCACAGATACGCAGTATTTT
cdr3_aa: CASSLSTDTQYF

d_call: TRBD1
clone_size: many
v_call: TRBV4-2
j_call: TRBJ2-4
cdr3_nt: TGTGCCAGCAGCCGGGACAGGGACCCCAAAAACATTCAGTACTTC
cdr3_aa: CASSRDRDPKNIQYF

d_call: TRBD1
clone_size: .
v_call: TRBV28
j_call: TRBJ1-5
cdr3_nt: TGTGCCACGGTCGGGGGACAGGGTATACGGAATCAGCCCCAGCATTTT
cdr3_aa: CATVGGQGIRNQPQHF

d_call: TRBD1
clone_size: .
v_call: TRBV14
j_call: TRBJ2-1
cdr3_nt: TGTGCCAGCAGCCAGGGCAGGGGGCCCTACAATGAGCAGTTCTTC
cdr3_aa: CASSQGRGPYNEQFF

d_call: .
clone_size: .
v_call: TRBV28
j_call: TRBJ1-3
cdr3_nt: TGTGCCAGCAGCCCAGCCGGGACAACTGCAGGCTCTGGAAACACCATATATTTT
cdr3_aa: CASSPAGTTAGSGNTIYF

d_call: TRBD1
clone_size: .
v_call: TRBV18
j_call: TRBJ2-7
cdr3_nt: TGTGCCAGCTCCCCCGGAGAGGGGGCTTACGAGCAGTACTTC
cdr3_aa: CASSPGEGAYEQYF

d_call: TRBD2
clone_size: .
v_call: TRBV29-1
j_call: TRBJ2-3
cdr3_nt: TGCAGCACCGGTCGCGGGGGGGCCGCAGATACGCAGTATTTT
cdr3_aa: CSTGRGGAADTQYF

d_call: .
clone_size: once
v_call: TRBV24-1
j_call: TRBJ2-3
cdr3_nt: TGTGCCACCAGTGCCCAGACTGGTACAGATACGCAGTATTTT
cdr3_aa: CATSAQTGTDTQYF

d_call: .
clone_size: few
v_call: TRBV6-1
j_call: TRBJ1-6
cdr3_nt: TGTGCCAGCAGTGAGGTGAGGCACATAAGCGTAAATTCACCCCTCCACTTT
cdr3_aa: CASSEVRHISVNSPLHF

d_call: TRBD1
clone_size: .
v_call: TRBV19
j_call: TRBJ1-6
cdr3_nt: TGTGCCAGTAGCCCGGTGGGACAGTATAATTCACCCCTCCACTTT
cdr3_aa: CASSPVGQYNSPLHF

d_call: TRBD1
clone_size: .
v_call: TRBV18
j_call: TRBJ2-5
cdr3_nt: TGTGCCAGCTCACCTCGAGGCAGGGGGCGAGAGACCCAGTACTTC
cdr3_aa: CASSPRGRGRETQYF

d_call: .
clone_size: few
v_call: TRBV7-3
j_call: TRBJ2-7
cdr3_nt: TGTGCCAGCAGCCGGCAGGGGCTTGGGAACGAGCAGTACTTC
cdr3_aa: CASSRQGLGNEQYF

d_call: .
clone_size: .
v_call: TRBV4-2
j_call: TRBJ2-3
cdr3_nt: TGTGCCAGCAGCCAAGAACCCACAGGTGCCCCCACAGATACGCAGTATTTT
cdr3_aa: CASSQEPTGAPTDTQYF

d_call: .
clone_size: .
v_call: TRBV19
j_call: TRBJ1-5
cdr3_nt: TGTGCCAGTAGTTCAGATACCAGCAATCAGCCCCAGCATTTT
cdr3_aa: CASSSDTSNQPQHF